This T cell receptor (beta chain) was retrieved from a study of cytomegalovirus exposure and HLA in healthy donors. Study-level findings and limits: Per a prior analysis, the majority of TCR beta V segments were productive roughly 90% or roughly 30% of the time. 87-base-pair reads could not separate some V segments, including TRBV6-2 and TRBV6-3. Under in vitro conditions, a few CMV-associated chains were confirmed as specific for CMV antigens. It was reportedly the case that the classifier diagnosed cytomegalovirus status with high specificity and sensitivity.

V was clipped by 2 bases and J by 15 bases; unmatched bases: 7. CDR1 MDHEN and CDR2 SYDVKM come from the germline V gene. The CDR3 consists of 15 residues. With regard to this clone: The antigen is not known.

13 Jbeta primers and 60 Vbeta primers were used for the PCR. This table comes from immunoSEQ multiplex PCR, and its TCRdb copy is limited to in-frame clones, with some not included. The table shows about 160,000 clones, with 71% occurring only once. The chain couples TRBV28 to TRBJ2-1; 16 positions agree with TRBD2. The sequence was collected from a woman aged 25-40 years in good health and CMV-seronegative. Input material: PBMCs. The CDR3 DNA reads as TGTGCCAGCAGTTTAGGGACTAGCGGGAGGGCTCAGCCGTTCTTC. It yields the protein CASSLGTSGRAQPFF. Looking up the rest from reference TRBV28 and TRBJ2-1 gives the full variable domain: DVKVTQSSRYLVKRTGEKVFLECVQDMDHENMFWYRQDPGLGLRLIYFSYDVKMKEKGDIPEGYSVSREKKERFSLILESASTNQTSMYLCASSLGTSGRAQPFFGPGTRLTVL.